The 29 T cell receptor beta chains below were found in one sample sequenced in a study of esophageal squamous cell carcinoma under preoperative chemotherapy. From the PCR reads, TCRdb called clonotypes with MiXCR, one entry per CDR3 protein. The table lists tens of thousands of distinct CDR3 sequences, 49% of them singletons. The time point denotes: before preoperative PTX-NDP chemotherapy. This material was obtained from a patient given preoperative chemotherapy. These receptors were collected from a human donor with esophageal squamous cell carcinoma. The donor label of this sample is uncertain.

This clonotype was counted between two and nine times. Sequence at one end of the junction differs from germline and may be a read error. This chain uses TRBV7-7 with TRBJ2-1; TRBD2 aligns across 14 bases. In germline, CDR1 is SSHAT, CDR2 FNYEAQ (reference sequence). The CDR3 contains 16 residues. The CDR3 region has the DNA TGTGCTAGCAGCTTAGCGGGACTAGCGGGGGACAATGAGCAGTTCTTC. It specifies CASSLAGLAGDNEQFF.

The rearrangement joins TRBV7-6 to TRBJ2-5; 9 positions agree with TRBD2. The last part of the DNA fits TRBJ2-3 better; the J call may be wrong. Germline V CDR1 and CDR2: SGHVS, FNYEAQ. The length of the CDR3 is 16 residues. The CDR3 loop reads CASSGMAGGGPDTQYF. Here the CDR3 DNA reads TGTGCCAGCAGCGGGATGGCGGGGGGGGGCCCAGATACGCAGTATTTT.

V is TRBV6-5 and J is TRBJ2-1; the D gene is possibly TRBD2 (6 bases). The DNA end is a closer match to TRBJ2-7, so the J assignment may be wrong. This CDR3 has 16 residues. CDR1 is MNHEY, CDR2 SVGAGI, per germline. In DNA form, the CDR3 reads TGTGCCAGCAGTTACTCTACTCGCGGGACCCACAATGAGCAGTACTTC. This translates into CASSYSTRGTHNEQYF.

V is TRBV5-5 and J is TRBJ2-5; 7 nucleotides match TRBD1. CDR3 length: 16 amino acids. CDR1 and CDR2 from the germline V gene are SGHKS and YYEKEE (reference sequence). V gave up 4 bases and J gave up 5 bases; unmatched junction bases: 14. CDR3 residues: CASSLQPPVGGETQYF. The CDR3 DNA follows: TGTGCCAGCAGCCTCCAACCCCCAGTAGGGGGCGAGACCCAGTACTTC.

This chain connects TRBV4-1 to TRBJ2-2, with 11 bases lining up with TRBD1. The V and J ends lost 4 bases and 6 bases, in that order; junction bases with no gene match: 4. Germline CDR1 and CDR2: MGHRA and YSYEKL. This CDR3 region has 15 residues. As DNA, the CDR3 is TGCGCCAGCAGCCGAGGACAGGGGGCATCCGGGGAGCTGTTTTTT. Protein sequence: CASSRGQGASGELFF.

The DNA of the CDR3 is TGTGCCAGCAGCCAAGATCGCGGAGCGGGGATGAACAATGAGCAGTTCTTC. Protein: CASSQDRGAGMNNEQFF. The J gene is TRBJ2-1, the V gene TRBV3-1, with 7 nucleotides matching TRBD2. Germline-derived CDR1 and CDR2 are LGHDT and YNNKEL (reference sequence). CDR3 length equals 17 residues. With 0 bases clipped from V and 5 bases from J, the junction kept 10 bases outside the gene matches.

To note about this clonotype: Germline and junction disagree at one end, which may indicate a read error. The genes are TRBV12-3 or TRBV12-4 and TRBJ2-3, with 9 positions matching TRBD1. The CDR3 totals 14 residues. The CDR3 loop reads CAGSGGTGRETQYF. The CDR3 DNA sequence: TGTGCGGGGAGTGGGGGGACAGGGCGAGAGACGCAGTATTTC.

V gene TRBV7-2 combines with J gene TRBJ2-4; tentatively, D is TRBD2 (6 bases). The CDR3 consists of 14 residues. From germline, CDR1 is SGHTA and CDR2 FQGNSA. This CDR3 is CAGSGPGAEDIQYF. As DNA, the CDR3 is TGTGCGGGCAGCGGGCCCGGGGCAGAGGACATTCAGTACTTC.

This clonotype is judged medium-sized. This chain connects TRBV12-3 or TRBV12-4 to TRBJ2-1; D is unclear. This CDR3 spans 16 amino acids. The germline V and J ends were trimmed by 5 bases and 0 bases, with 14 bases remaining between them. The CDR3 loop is CASSPLDGASYNEQFF. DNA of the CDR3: TGTGCCAGCAGTCCGTTAGACGGCGCCTCCTACAATGAGCAGTTCTTC.

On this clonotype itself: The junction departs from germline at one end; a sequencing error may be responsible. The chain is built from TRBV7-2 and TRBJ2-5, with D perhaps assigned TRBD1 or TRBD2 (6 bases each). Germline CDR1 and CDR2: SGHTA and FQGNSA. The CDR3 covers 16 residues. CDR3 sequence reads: CASRGAGRGAQDTQYF. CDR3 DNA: TGTGCCAGCAGGGGGGCGGGGCGGGGTGCCCAAGACACCCAGTACTTC.

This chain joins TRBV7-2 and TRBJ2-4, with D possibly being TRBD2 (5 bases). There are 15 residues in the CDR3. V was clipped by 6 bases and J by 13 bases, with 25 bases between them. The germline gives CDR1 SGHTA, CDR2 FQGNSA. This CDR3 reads CASRSTRLAQDTQYF. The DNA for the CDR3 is TGTGCCAGCAGGAGCACGAGGCTAGCCCAAGACACCCAGTACTTC.

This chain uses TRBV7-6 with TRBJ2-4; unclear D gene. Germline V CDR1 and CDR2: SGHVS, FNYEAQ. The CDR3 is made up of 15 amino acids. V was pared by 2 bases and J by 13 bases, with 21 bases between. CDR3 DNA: TGTGCCAGCAGCTTATCTGTGGATGCCAAAAACACCCAGTACTTC. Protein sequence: CASSLSVDAKNTQYF.

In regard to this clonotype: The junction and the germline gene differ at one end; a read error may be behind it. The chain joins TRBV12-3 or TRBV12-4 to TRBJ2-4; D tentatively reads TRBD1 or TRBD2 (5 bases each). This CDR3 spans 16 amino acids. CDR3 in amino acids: CASRLEGLGAKDTQYF. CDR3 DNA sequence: TGTGCCAGCCGTTTAGAGGGGCTAGGGGCCAAAGACACGCAGTACTTC.

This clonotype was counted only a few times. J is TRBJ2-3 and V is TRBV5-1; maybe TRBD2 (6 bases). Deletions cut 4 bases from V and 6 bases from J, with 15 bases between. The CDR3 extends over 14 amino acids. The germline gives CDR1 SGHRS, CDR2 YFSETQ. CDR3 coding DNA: TGCGCCAGCAGCACTTTAGCGGAGGGGGATACGCAGTATTTT. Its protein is CASSTLAEGDTQYF.

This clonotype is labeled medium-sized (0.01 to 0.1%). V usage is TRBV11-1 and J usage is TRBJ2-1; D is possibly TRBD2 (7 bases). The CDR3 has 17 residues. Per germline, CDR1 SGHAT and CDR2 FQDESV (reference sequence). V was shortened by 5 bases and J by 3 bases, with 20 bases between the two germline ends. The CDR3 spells CASSPRGWGGLYNEQFF. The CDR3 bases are TGTGCCAGCAGCCCTAGGGGGTGGGGGGGACTCTACAATGAGCAGTTCTTC.

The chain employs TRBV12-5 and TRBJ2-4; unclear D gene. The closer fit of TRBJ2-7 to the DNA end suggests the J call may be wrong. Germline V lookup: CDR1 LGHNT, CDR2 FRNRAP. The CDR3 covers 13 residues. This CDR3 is CASGVSVSNEQYF. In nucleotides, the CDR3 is TGTGCTAGTGGTGTGTCGGTTTCCAACGAGCAGTACTTC.

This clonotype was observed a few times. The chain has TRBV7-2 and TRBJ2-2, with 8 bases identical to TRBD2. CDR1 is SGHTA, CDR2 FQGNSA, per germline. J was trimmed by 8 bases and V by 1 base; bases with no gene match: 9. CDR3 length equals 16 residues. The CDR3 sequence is CASSLGHMSGRGELFF. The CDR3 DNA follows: TGTGCCAGCAGCTTAGGTCATATGAGCGGGAGAGGGGAGCTGTTTTTT.

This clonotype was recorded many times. For the CDR3, the DNA is TGTGCCAGCAGCCCTCGCTCGGCTTCGGCCAACGTCCTGACTTTC. As protein: CASSPRSASANVLTF. The chain combines TRBV7-3 with TRBJ2-6; D is unresolved. The CDR3 extends over 15 amino acids. Germline V gene lookup returns CDR1 SGHTA and CDR2 FQGTGA. Deletions cut 5 bases from V and 6 bases from J, with 14 bases between.

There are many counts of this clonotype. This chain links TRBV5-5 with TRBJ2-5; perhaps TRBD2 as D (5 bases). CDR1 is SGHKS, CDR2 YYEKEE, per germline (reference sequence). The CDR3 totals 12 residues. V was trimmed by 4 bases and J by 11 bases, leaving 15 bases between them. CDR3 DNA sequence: TGTGCCAGCAGCCTCACCAGATGGGAGCAGTACTTC. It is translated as CASSLTRWEQYF.

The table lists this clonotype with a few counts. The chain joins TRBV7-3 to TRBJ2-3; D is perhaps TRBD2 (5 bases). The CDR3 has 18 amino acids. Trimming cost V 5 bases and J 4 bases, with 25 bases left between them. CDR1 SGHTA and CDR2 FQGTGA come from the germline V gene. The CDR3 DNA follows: TGTGCCAGCAGCCCAACCCCTCGAGGGCGATTGTTCGCAGATACGCAGTATTTT. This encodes CASSPTPRGRLFADTQYF.

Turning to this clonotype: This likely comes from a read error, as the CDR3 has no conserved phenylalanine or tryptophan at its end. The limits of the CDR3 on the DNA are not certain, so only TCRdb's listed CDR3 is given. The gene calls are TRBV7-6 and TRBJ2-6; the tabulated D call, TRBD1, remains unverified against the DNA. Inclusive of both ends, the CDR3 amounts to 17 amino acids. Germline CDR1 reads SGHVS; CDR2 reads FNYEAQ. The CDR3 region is CASSLEGGAYNEQFFGP.

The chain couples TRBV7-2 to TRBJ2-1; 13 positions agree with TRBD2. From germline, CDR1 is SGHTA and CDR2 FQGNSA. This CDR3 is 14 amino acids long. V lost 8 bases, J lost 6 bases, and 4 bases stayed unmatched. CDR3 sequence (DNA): TGTGCCAGCCGGACTAGCGGGGGCCTCAATGAGCAGTTCTTC. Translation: CASRTSGGLNEQFF.

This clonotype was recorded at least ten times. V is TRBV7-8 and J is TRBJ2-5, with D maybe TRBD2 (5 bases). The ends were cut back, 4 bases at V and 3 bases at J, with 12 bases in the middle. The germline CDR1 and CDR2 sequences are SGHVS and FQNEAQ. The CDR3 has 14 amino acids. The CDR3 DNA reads TGTGCCAGCAGCTCGACTACGACGAAAGAGACCCAGTACTTC. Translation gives CASSSTTTKETQYF.

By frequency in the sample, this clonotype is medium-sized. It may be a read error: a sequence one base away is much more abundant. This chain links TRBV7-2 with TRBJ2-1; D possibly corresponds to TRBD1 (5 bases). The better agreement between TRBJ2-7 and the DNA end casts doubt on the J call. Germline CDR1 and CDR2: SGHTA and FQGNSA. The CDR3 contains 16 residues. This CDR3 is CASNQQATSSYNEQYF. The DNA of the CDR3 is TGTGCCAGCAACCAACAGGCTACGAGCTCCTACAATGAGCAGTACTTC.

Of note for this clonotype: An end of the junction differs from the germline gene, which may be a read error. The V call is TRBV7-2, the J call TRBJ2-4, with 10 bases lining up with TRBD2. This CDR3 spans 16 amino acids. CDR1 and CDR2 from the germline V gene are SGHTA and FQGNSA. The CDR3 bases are TGTGCCAGCAGGTTAGCGGGGGGCGGGGACAAAAACACCCAGTACTTC. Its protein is CASRLAGGGDKNTQYF.

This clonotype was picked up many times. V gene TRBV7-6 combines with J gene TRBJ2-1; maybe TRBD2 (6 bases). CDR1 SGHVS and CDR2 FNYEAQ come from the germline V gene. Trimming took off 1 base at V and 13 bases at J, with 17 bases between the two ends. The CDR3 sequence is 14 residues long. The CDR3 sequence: CASSLVFGGETQFF. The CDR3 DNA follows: TGTGCCAGCAGCTTAGTTTTCGGGGGAGAGACCCAGTTCTTC.

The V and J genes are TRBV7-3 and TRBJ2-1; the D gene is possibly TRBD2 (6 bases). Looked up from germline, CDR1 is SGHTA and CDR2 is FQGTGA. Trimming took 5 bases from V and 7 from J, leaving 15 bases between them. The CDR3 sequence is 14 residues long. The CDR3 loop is CASSVRAGRNEQFF. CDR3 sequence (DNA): TGTGCCAGCAGCGTACGGGCAGGGAGGAATGAGCAGTTCTTC.

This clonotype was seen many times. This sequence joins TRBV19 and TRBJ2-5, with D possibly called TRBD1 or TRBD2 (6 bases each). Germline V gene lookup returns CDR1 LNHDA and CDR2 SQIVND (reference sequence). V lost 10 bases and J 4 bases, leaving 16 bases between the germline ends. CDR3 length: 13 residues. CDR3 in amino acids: CATKIGGGETQYF. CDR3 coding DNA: TGTGCCACCAAGATAGGGGGAGGAGAGACCCAGTACTTC.

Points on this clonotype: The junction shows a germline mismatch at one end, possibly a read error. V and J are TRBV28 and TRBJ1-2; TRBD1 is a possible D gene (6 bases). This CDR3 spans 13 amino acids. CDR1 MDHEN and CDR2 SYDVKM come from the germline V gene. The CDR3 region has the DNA TGTGCCAGCCTTACCCCGGGACACACTGAAGCTTTCTTC. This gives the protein CASLTPGHTEAFF.